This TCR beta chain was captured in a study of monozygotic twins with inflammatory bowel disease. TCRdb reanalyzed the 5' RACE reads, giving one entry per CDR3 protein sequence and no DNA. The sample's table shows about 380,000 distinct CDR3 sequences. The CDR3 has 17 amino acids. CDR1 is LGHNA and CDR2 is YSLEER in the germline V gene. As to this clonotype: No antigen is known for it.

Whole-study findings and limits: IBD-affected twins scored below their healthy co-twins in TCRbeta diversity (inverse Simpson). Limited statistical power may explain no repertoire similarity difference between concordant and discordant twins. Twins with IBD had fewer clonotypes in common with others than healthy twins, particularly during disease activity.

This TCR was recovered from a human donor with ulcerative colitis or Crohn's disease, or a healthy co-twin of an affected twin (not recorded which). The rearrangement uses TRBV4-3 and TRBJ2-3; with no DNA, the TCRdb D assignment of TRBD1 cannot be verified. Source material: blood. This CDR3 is CASSQKGALSGADTQYF.